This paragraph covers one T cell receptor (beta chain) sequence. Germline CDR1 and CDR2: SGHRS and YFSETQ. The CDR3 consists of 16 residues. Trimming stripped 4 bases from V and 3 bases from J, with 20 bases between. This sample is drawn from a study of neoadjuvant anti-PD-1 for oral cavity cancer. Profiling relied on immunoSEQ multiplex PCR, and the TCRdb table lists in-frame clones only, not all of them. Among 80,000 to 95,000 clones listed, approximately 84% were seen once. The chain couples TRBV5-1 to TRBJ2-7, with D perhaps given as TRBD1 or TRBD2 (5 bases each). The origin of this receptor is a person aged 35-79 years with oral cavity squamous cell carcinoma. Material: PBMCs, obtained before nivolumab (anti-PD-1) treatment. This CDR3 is CASSLTSGPGNYEQYF. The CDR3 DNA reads TGCGCCAGCAGCCTGACCTCGGGACCGGGGAACTACGAGCAGTACTTC.